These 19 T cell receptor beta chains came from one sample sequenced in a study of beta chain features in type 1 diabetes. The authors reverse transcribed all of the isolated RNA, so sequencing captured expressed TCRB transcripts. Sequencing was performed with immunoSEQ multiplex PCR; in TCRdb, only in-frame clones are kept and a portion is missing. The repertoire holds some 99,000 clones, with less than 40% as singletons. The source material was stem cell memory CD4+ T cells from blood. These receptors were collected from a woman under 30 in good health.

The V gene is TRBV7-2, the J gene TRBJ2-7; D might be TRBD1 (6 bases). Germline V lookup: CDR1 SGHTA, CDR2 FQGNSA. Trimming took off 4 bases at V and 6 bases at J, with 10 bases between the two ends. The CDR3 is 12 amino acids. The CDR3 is CASSSSGVEQYF. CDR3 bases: TGTGCCAGCAGCTCGTCAGGGGTCGAGCAGTACTTC.

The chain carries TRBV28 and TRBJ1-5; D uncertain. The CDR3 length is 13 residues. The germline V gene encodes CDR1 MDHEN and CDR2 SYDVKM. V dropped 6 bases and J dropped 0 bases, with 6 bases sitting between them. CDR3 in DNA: TGTGCCAGCAGCTTCTATAGCAATCAGCCCCAGCATTTT. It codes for CASSFYSNQPQHF.

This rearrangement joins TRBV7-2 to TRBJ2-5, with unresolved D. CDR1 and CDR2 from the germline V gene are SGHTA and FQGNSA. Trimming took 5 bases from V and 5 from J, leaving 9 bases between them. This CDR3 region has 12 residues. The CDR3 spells CASSKYSETQYF. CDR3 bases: TGTGCCAGCAGCAAATACAGCGAGACCCAGTACTTC.

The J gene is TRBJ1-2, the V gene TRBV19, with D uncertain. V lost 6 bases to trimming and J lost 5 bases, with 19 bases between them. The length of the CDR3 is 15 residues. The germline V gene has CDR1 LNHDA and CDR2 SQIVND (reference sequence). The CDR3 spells CASRAPGRSGYGYTF. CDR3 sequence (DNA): TGTGCCAGTAGGGCCCCGGGGAGGTCGGGATATGGCTACACCTTC.

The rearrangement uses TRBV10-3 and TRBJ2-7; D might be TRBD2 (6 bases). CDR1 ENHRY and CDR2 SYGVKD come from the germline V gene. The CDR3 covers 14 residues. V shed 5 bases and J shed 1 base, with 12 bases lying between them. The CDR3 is CAISWRDGSYEQYF. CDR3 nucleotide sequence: TGTGCCATCAGTTGGAGGGACGGTTCCTACGAGCAGTACTTC.

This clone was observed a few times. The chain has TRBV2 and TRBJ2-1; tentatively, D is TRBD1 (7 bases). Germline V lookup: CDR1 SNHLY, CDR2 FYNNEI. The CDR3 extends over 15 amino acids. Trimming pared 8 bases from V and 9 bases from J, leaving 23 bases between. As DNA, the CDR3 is TGTGCCAGCGTCGAGGGCCTCGTCCAGGGGGGTGAGCAGTTCTTC. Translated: CASVEGLVQGGEQFF.

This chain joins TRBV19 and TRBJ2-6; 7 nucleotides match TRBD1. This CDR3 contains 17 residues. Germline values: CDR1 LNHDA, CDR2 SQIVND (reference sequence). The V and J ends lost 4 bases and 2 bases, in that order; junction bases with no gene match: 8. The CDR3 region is CASSRDSTFAGANVLTF. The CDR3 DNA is TGTGCCAGTAGTAGGGACAGCACCTTCGCTGGGGCCAACGTCCTGACTTTC.

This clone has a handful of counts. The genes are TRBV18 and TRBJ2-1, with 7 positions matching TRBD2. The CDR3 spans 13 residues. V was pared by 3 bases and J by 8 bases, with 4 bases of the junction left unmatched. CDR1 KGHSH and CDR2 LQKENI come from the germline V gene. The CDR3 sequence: CASSPGLADEQFF. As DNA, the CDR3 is TGTGCCAGCTCACCGGGCCTAGCGGATGAGCAGTTCTTC.

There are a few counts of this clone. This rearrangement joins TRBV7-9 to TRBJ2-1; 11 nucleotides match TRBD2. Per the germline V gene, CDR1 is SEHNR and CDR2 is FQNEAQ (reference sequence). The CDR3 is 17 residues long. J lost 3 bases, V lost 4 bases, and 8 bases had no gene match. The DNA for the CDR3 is TGTGCCAGCAGCTCCCACCGACTAGCGGGGAGCTACAATGAGCAGTTCTTC. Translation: CASSSHRLAGSYNEQFF.

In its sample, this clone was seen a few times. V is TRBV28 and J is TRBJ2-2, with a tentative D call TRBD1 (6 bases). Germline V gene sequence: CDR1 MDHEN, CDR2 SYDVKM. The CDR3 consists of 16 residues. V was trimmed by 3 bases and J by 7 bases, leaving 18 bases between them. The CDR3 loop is CASSFPPLGAVGELFF. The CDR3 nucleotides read TGTGCCAGCAGTTTCCCCCCTTTGGGGGCAGTCGGGGAGCTGTTTTTT. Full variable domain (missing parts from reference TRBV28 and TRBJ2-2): DVKVTQSSRYLVKRTGEKVFLECVQDMDHENMFWYRQDPGLGLRLIYFSYDVKMKEKGDIPEGYSVSREKKERFSLILESASTNQTSMYLCASSFPPLGAVGELFFGEGSRLTVL.

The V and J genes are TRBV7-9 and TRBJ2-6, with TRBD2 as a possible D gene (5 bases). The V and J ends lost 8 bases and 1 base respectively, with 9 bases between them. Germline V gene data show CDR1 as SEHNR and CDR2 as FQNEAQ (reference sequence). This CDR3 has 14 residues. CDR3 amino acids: CASPPGSGANVLTF. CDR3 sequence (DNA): TGTGCCAGCCCACCGGGGTCTGGGGCCAACGTCCTGACTTTC. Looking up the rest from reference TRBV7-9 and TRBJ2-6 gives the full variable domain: DTGVSQNPRHKITKRGQNVTFRCDPISEHNRLYWYRQTLGQGPEFLTYFQNEAQLEKSRLLSDRFSAERPKGSFSTLEIQRTEQGDSAMYLCASPPGSGANVLTFGAGSRLTVL.

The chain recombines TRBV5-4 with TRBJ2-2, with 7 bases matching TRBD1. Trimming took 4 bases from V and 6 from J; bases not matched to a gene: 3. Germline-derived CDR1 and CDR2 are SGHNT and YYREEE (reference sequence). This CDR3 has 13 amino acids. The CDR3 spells CASSLDRAGELFF. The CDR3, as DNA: TGTGCCAGCAGCCTCGACAGGGCCGGGGAGCTGTTTTTT.

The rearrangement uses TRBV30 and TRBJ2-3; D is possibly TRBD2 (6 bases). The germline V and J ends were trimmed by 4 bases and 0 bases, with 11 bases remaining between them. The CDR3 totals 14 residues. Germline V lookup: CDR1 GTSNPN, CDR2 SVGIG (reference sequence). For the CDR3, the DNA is TGTGCCTGGATCCGCGGGACTAGCACAGATACGCAGTATTTT. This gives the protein CAWIRGTSTDTQYF.

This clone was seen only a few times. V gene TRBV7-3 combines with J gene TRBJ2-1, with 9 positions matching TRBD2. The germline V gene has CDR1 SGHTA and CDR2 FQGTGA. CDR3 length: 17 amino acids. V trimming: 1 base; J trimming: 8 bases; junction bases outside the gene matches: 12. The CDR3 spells CASSLRASGMGGDEQFF. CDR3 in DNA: TGTGCCAGCAGCTTAAGGGCTAGCGGGATGGGGGGGGATGAGCAGTTCTTC.

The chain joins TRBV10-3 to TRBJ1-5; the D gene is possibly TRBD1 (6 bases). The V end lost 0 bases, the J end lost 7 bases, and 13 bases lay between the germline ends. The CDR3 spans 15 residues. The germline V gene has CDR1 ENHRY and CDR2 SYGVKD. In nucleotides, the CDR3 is TGTGCCATCAGTGAGTCGTCGACAGGTAGGCAGCCCCAGCATTTT. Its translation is CAISESSTGRQPQHF.

In nucleotides, the CDR3 is TGTGCCACCAGCAGTCGAGAGACCCAGTACTTC. This translates into CATSSRETQYF. The chain couples TRBV15 to TRBJ2-5; D is uncertain. V was pared by 3 bases and J by 4 bases, with 3 bases between. Germline CDR1 reads LNHNV; CDR2 reads YYDKDF (reference sequence). This CDR3 is built from 11 residues.

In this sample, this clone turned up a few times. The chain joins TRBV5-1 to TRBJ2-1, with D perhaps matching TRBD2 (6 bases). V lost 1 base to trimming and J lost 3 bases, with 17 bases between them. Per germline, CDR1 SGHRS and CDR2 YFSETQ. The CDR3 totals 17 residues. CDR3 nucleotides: TGCGCCAGCAGCTTGACGGGGGTTGGGGTTAACTACAATGAGCAGTTCTTC. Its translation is CASSLTGVGVNYNEQFF.

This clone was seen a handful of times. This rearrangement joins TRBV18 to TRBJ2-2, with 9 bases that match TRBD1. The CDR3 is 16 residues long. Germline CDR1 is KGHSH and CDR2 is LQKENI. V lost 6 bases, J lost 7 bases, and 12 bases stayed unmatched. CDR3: CASSNWTGASDGELFF. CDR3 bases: TGTGCCAGCTCGAATTGGACAGGGGCAAGTGACGGGGAGCTGTTTTTT.

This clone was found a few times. This CDR3 reads CASRRDSTYGYTF. The CDR3 bases are TGTGCCAGCCGCCGGGACAGTACCTATGGCTACACCTTC. V gene TRBV6-5 combines with J gene TRBJ1-2, with 7 nucleotides matching TRBD1. In germline, CDR1 is MNHEY, CDR2 SVGAGI. The CDR3 is 13 residues long. Trimming cost V 8 bases and J 4 bases; bases outside gene matches: 7.